Listed below are T cell receptor beta chains from one sample, sequenced in a study of blood T cells in healthy people across ages. Each CDR3 protein is one row after TCRdb ran MiXCR on the 5' RACE reads. The sample carries under 2,000,000 distinct CDR3 sequences, about 50% recorded once. The sequenced sample consisted of blood. Every receptor here comes from a middle-aged woman in good health. Both conserved end residues are part of each CDR3. The D gene is left open where the match is weak. Only part of the rows carry a size: once, few, many, or a class if the clone is expanded.

>-|TRBJ2-1|TRBD2|TRBV20-1
CSARVPGLGKPFGNEQFF
TGCAGTGCTAGAGTCCCGGGACTAGGCAAACCCTTCGGGAATGAGCAGTTCTTC
>-|TRBJ2-3|-|TRBV4-3
CASSRRPVEARRRTDTQYF
TGCGCCAGCAGCCGACGACCCGTTGAGGCCAGACGTCGCACAGATACGCAGTATTTT
>-|TRBJ2-5|TRBD2|TRBV4-1
CASSHAERGAKETQYF
TGCGCCAGCAGCCATGCGGAGCGGGGGGCGAAAGAGACCCAGTACTTC
>-|TRBJ1-5|-|TRBV28
CASTGGTANQPQHF
TGTGCCAGCACTGGAGGTACAGCTAATCAGCCCCAGCATTTT
>-|TRBJ2-1|TRBD2|TRBV2
CASSYTEGLAGVLSSYNEQFF
TGTGCCAGCAGTTATACAGAAGGACTAGCGGGGGTACTAAGCTCCTACAATGAGCAGTTCTTC
>-|TRBJ2-5|-|TRBV7-2
CASFLSGWETQYF
TGTGCCAGCTTCTTGAGTGGATGGGAGACCCAGTACTTC
>once|TRBJ2-6|-|TRBV4-1
CASSPTGSGTNVLTF
TGCGCCAGCAGCCCTACAGGGTCCGGGACCAACGTCCTGACTTTC
>-|TRBJ1-4|-|TRBV5-1
CASSLVAGSERLFF
TGCGCCAGCAGCTTGGTTGCGGGATCCGAAAGACTGTTTTTT
>-|TRBJ2-5|TRBD2|TRBV20-1
CSASEAGGLEETQYF
TGCAGTGCTAGTGAAGCGGGGGGGCTCGAAGAGACCCAGTACTTC
>few|TRBJ2-5|-|TRBV12-3/TRBV12-4
CASGSTETQYF
TGTGCCAGCGGATCGACAGAGACCCAGTACTTC
>-|TRBJ2-7|TRBD1|TRBV6-5
CASSYLLRGGDRGTYEQYF
TGTGCCAGCAGTTATCTTTTGAGAGGAGGGGACAGGGGTACCTACGAGCAGTACTTC
>few|TRBJ1-2|-|TRBV7-9
CASSLDIEYGYTF
TGTGCCAGCAGCCTAGACATCGAGTATGGCTACACCTTC
>-|TRBJ2-5|TRBD1|TRBV28
CATGLDRGRQETQYF
TGTGCCACCGGGTTGGACAGGGGGCGTCAAGAGACCCAGTACTTC
>-|TRBJ2-4|-|TRBV4-3
CASSQDLGSIKNIQYF
TGCGCCAGCAGCCAAGATTTAGGCAGTATAAAAAACATTCAGTACTTC
>few|TRBJ1-2|-|TRBV28
CASSLNGGANYGYTF
TGTGCCAGCAGTTTAAATGGCGGAGCTAACTATGGCTACACCTTC
>-|TRBJ1-2|-|TRBV6-5
CASSAWEGSYGYTF
TGTGCCAGCAGTGCCTGGGAGGGATCATATGGCTACACCTTC
>-|TRBJ2-3|-|TRBV4-1
CASSQDQDSTDTQYF
TGCGCCAGCAGCCAAGATCAGGACAGCACAGATACGCAGTATTTT
>-|TRBJ2-6|-|TRBV6-2/TRBV6-3
CASSRNQAAARGANVLTF
TGTGCCAGCAGTCGCAATCAGGCGGCCGCGCGGGGGGCCAACGTCCTGACTTTC
>few|TRBJ2-6|TRBD1|TRBV28
CAIGTGGAGANVLTF
TGTGCCATTGGGACAGGGGGCGCTGGGGCCAACGTCCTGACTTTC
>-|TRBJ1-2|-|TRBV6-1
CASLSTGANYGYTF
TGTGCCAGCCTCTCGACAGGTGCTAACTATGGCTACACCTTC
>-|TRBJ2-7|-|TRBV7-2
CASSSVIQGSPYEQYF
TGTGCCAGCAGCTCAGTGATACAGGGTTCCCCCTACGAGCAGTACTTC
>few|TRBJ2-6|TRBD1|TRBV20-1
CSANPRQGGGSGANVLTF
TGCAGTGCTAACCCTCGACAGGGCGGAGGCTCTGGGGCCAACGTCCTGACTTTC
>-|TRBJ1-2|-|TRBV20-1
CSARELDHPYGYTF
TGCAGTGCTAGAGAATTAGACCACCCCTATGGCTACACCTTC
>-|TRBJ2-3|TRBD2|TRBV6-1
CASSQQGRGEGNTDTQYF
TGTGCCAGCAGCCAACAAGGGCGGGGGGAGGGCAATACAGATACGCAGTATTTT
>few|TRBJ2-1|-|TRBV6-2/TRBV6-3
CASSTGTRTRGQFF
TGTGCCAGCAGCACCGGGACACGCACCCGAGGGCAGTTCTTC
>-|TRBJ1-2|-|TRBV20-1
CSAVPGHNNYGYTF
TGCAGTGCAGTACCGGGACACAATAACTATGGCTACACCTTC
>-|TRBJ2-5|-|TRBV6-2/TRBV6-3
CASSYNSETQYF
TGTGCCAGCAGTTACAACTCGGAGACCCAGTACTTC
>-|TRBJ2-6|-|TRBV15
CATSRGGVTVNVLTF
TGTGCCACCAGCCGAGGTGGGGTGACAGTCAACGTCCTGACTTTC
>few|TRBJ2-6|-|TRBV29-1
CSVEDRGGSGANVLTF
TGCAGCGTTGAAGATCGAGGGGGGTCTGGGGCCAACGTCCTGACTTTC
>-|TRBJ2-7|TRBD1|TRBV12-3/TRBV12-4
CASSRQGPSALGEQYF
TGTGCCAGCAGCCGACAGGGACCCAGTGCCCTCGGCGAGCAGTACTTC
>few|TRBJ2-7|TRBD1|TRBV29-1
CSVGDRVLGEQYF
TGCAGCGTTGGGGACAGGGTCCTTGGGGAGCAGTACTTC
>-|TRBJ1-1|-|TRBV6-5
CASRAGGGTTEAFF
TGTGCCAGCAGAGCCGGGGGGGGGACCACTGAAGCTTTCTTT
>-|TRBJ2-1|TRBD2|TRBV7-3
CASSSGLADLEEQFF
TGTGCCAGCAGCTCCGGACTAGCGGACCTAGAGGAGCAGTTCTTC
>-|TRBJ2-7|TRBD1|TRBV7-2
CASSSFDRDEQYF
TGTGCCAGCAGCTCCTTTGACAGGGACGAGCAGTACTTC
>once|TRBJ2-1|-|TRBV27
CASNWGFGYNNEQFF
TGTGCCAGCAATTGGGGGTTCGGATACAACAATGAGCAGTTCTTC
>-|TRBJ1-1|TRBD1|TRBV7-9
CASSLGDSIKNTEAFF
TGTGCCAGCAGCTTAGGGGACAGCATAAAGAACACTGAAGCTTTCTTT
>-|TRBJ1-2|-|TRBV9
CASSVLGFYGYTF
TGTGCCAGCAGCGTACTAGGGTTCTATGGCTACACCTTC
>-|TRBJ2-4|TRBD1|TRBV7-2
CASSLAGTGVKNIQYF
TGTGCCAGCAGCTTAGCGGGGACAGGGGTCAAAAACATTCAGTACTTC
>once|TRBJ2-1|-|TRBV20-1
CSARTGGKLNEQFF
TGCAGTGCCCGCACCGGGGGCAAGTTGAATGAGCAGTTCTTC
>-|TRBJ2-7|TRBD2|TRBV24-1
CATSAPGGRGVYEQYF
TGTGCCACCAGTGCCCCGGGAGGTAGAGGGGTCTACGAGCAGTACTTC
>few|TRBJ2-5|TRBD2|TRBV9
CASSERLAGLETQYF
TGTGCCAGCAGCGAACGTTTAGCGGGACTGGAGACCCAGTACTTC
>few|TRBJ1-6|-|TRBV4-1
CASSQLPLDSLNSPLHF
TGCGCCAGCAGCCAACTACCTCTGGACAGCCTTAATTCACCCCTCCACTTT
>few|TRBJ2-3|TRBD1|TRBV6-1
CASILTGSTDTQYF
TGTGCCAGCATATTGACAGGGAGCACAGATACGCAGTATTTT